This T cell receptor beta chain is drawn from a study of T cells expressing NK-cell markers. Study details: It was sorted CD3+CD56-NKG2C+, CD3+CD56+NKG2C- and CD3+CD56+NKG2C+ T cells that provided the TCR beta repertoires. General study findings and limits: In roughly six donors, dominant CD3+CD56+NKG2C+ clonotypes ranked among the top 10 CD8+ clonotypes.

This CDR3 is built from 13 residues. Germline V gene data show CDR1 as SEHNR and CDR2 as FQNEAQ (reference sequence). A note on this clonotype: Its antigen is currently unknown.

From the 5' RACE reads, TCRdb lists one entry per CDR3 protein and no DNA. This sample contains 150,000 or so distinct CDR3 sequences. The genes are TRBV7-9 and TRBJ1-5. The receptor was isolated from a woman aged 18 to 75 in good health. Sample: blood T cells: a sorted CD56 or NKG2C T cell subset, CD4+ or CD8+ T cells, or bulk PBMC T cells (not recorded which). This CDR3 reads CASSLGPNQPQHF.